This T cell receptor beta chain appears in the sequencing data of a study of CD8 T cells in Susac syndrome. J gave up 7 bases and V 6 bases, and 6 bases lay outside the gene matches. CDR3 length equals 13 residues. CDR1 is MDHEN, CDR2 SYDVKM, per germline. With random hexamers, reverse transcription was performed on about 0.45 to 1 ug of RNA. An immunoSEQ multiplex PCR generated amplified TCR beta CDR3 products spanning 54 Vbeta and 13 Jbeta. One entry per CDR3 protein, called by TCRdb with MiXCR from the immunoSEQ multiplex PCR reads. The table lists about 290,000 distinct CDR3 sequences, around 85% of them singletons, with roughly 0.22% in the top ten. TCR beta from blood CD8+ and CD4+ T cells was sequenced. TEMRA cells were FACS-enriched, and CD8+ and CD4+ T cells were isolated negatively.

The chain links TRBV28 to TRBJ1-2, with 9 bases aligning to TRBD1. The sequence derives from a human donor with multiple sclerosis. Source material: CD8+ T cells from PBMCs. CDR3 loop: CASRQTGGAGYTF. The CDR3 nucleotides read TGTGCCAGCAGACAGACAGGGGGAGCTGGCTACACCTTC.